A selection of T cell receptor beta chains follows, all from one sample in a study of blood T cell repertoires in COVID-19. Produced via immunoSEQ multiplex PCR; TCRdb's table is partial and in-frame only. The sample has about 160,000 clones, about 80% seen once. Sequences were obtained from PBMCs or T cells enriched from blood (not recorded which). All receptors come from a woman aged 60 to 75 who had recovered from COVID-19. The CDR3 runs from the conserved cysteine through the conserved F or W. A D gene is named only where the DNA matches it firmly. Clone size appears in some rows only: once, few, many, or a class for an expanded clone.

v_gene: TRBV27; d_gene: TRBD1; j_gene: TRBJ2-7; abundance: .; CDR3aa: CASSAIGQGLYEQYF; CDR3nt: TGTGCCAGCAGCGCTATTGGACAGGGACTCTACGAGCAGTACTTC
v_gene: TRBV11-2; d_gene: .; j_gene: TRBJ2-2; abundance: .; CDR3aa: CASSLGQTTGELFF; CDR3nt: TGTGCCAGCAGCCTCGGACAGACCACCGGGGAGCTGTTTTTT
v_gene: TRBV27; d_gene: .; j_gene: TRBJ1-2; abundance: .; CDR3aa: CASSPRRGEVVRQEDYGYTF; CDR3nt: TGTGCCAGCAGTCCCCGACGGGGTGAAGTGGTAAGACAAGAGGACTATGGCTACACCTTC
v_gene: TRBV5-1; d_gene: TRBD1; j_gene: TRBJ2-1; abundance: .; CDR3aa: CASSPGQGTYNEQFF; CDR3nt: TGCGCCAGCAGCCCGGGACAGGGGACGTACAATGAGCAGTTCTTC
v_gene: TRBV27; d_gene: .; j_gene: TRBJ2-7; abundance: few; CDR3aa: CASSFSRGSYEQYF; CDR3nt: TGTGCCAGCAGTTTCTCCAGGGGCTCCTACGAGCAGTACTTC
v_gene: TRBV5-6; d_gene: .; j_gene: TRBJ1-3; abundance: .; CDR3aa: CASSLGALGGGNTIYF; CDR3nt: TGTGCCAGCAGCTTGGGGGCCCTCGGAGGTGGAAACACCATATATTTT
v_gene: TRBV30; d_gene: .; j_gene: TRBJ1-2; abundance: .; CDR3aa: CAWSVAANYGYTF; CDR3nt: TGTGCCTGGAGTGTAGCCGCTAACTATGGCTACACCTTC
v_gene: TRBV9; d_gene: TRBD2; j_gene: TRBJ2-3; abundance: .; CDR3aa: CASSASGGPSTDTQYF; CDR3nt: TGTGCCAGCAGCGCAAGCGGGGGGCCTAGCACAGATACGCAGTATTTT
v_gene: TRBV4-1; d_gene: .; j_gene: TRBJ1-2; abundance: .; CDR3aa: CASSQDEQGRIYGYTF; CDR3nt: TGCGCCAGCAGCCAAGATGAGCAGGGAAGAATCTATGGCTACACCTTC
v_gene: TRBV19; d_gene: .; j_gene: TRBJ1-4; abundance: .; CDR3aa: CASSMTGATNEKLFF; CDR3nt: TGTGCCAGTAGTATGACGGGAGCAACTAATGAAAAACTGTTTTTT
v_gene: TRBV6-1; d_gene: TRBD1; j_gene: TRBJ1-3; abundance: .; CDR3aa: CASSEVTGGRNTIYF; CDR3nt: TGTGCCAGCAGTGAAGTAACAGGGGGAAGAAACACCATATATTTT
v_gene: TRBV2; d_gene: TRBD2; j_gene: TRBJ2-5; abundance: .; CDR3aa: CASSDDLGGGETQYF; CDR3nt: TGTGCCAGCAGTGACGATCTCGGCGGGGGAGAGACCCAGTACTTC
v_gene: TRBV5-6; d_gene: .; j_gene: TRBJ2-2; abundance: .; CDR3aa: CASSSQMGPGTPGELFF; CDR3nt: TGTGCCAGCAGCTCCCAAATGGGCCCCGGGACACCCGGGGAGCTGTTTTTT
v_gene: TRBV11-2; d_gene: .; j_gene: TRBJ1-2; abundance: once; CDR3aa: CASSLDRGDGYTF; CDR3nt: TGTGCCAGCAGCTTAGACAGGGGTGATGGCTACACCTTC
v_gene: TRBV6-5; d_gene: TRBD1; j_gene: TRBJ2-5; abundance: .; CDR3aa: CASIKDRGETQYF; CDR3nt: TGTGCCAGCATTAAGGACAGGGGTGAGACCCAGTACTTC
v_gene: TRBV27; d_gene: .; j_gene: TRBJ1-1; abundance: .; CDR3aa: CANKSLSRNTEAFF; CDR3nt: TGTGCCAACAAGTCATTATCCAGGAACACTGAAGCTTTCTTT
v_gene: TRBV7-9; d_gene: .; j_gene: TRBJ2-2; abundance: .; CDR3aa: CASRIAGTVARGELFF; CDR3nt: TGTGCCAGCAGGATAGCGGGGACAGTCGCACGCGGGGAGCTGTTTTTT
v_gene: TRBV19; d_gene: TRBD1; j_gene: TRBJ2-2; abundance: .; CDR3aa: CASADRGSDYANTGELFF; CDR3nt: TGTGCCAGTGCCGACAGGGGATCCGATTATGCGAACACCGGGGAGCTGTTTTTT
v_gene: TRBV19; d_gene: .; j_gene: TRBJ2-1; abundance: .; CDR3aa: CASTSLELVGDEQFF; CDR3nt: TGTGCCAGTACCTCCCTAGAATTAGTAGGCGATGAGCAGTTCTTC
v_gene: TRBV15; d_gene: .; j_gene: TRBJ1-3; abundance: .; CDR3aa: CATSIEAGNTIYF; CDR3nt: TGTGCCACCAGCATTGAGGCGGGAAACACCATATATTTT
v_gene: TRBV27; d_gene: TRBD1; j_gene: TRBJ1-5; abundance: once; CDR3aa: CASSLTGWTGGNQPQHF; CDR3nt: TGTGCCAGCAGTTTAACAGGTTGGACAGGGGGCAATCAGCCCCAGCATTTT
v_gene: TRBV27; d_gene: TRBD1; j_gene: TRBJ1-2; abundance: .; CDR3aa: CASSSSDRGYGYTF; CDR3nt: TGTGCCAGCAGTTCCTCGGACAGGGGGTATGGCTACACCTTC
v_gene: TRBV9; d_gene: TRBD1; j_gene: TRBJ1-5; abundance: .; CDR3aa: CASSKTGKSNQPQHF; CDR3nt: TGTGCCAGCAGCAAGACAGGGAAAAGCAATCAGCCCCAGCATTTT
v_gene: TRBV3-1/TRBV3-2; d_gene: .; j_gene: TRBJ1-1; abundance: .; CDR3aa: CASSQGAGIAEAFF; CDR3nt: TGTGCCAGCAGCCAAGGGGCAGGCATTGCTGAAGCTTTCTTT
v_gene: TRBV6-2/TRBV6-3; d_gene: TRBD1; j_gene: TRBJ2-7; abundance: .; CDR3aa: CASSPDRGYEQYF; CDR3nt: TGTGCCAGCAGTCCAGACAGGGGATACGAGCAGTACTTC
v_gene: TRBV10-3; d_gene: .; j_gene: TRBJ1-2; abundance: .; CDR3aa: CAISDRTANYGYTF; CDR3nt: TGTGCCATCAGTGATCGGACAGCTAACTATGGCTACACCTTC
v_gene: TRBV7-8; d_gene: .; j_gene: TRBJ2-1; abundance: many; CDR3aa: CASSLQGYNEQFF; CDR3nt: TGTGCCAGCAGCTTACAGGGTTACAATGAGCAGTTCTTC
v_gene: TRBV14; d_gene: .; j_gene: TRBJ2-1; abundance: .; CDR3aa: CASSQDTVLNEQFF; CDR3nt: TGTGCCAGCAGCCAAGATACGGTCCTCAATGAGCAGTTCTTC
v_gene: TRBV5-1; d_gene: .; j_gene: TRBJ1-1; abundance: .; CDR3aa: CASSNEQGEAFF; CDR3nt: TGCGCCAGCAGCAACGAACAGGGTGAAGCTTTCTTT
v_gene: TRBV9; d_gene: .; j_gene: TRBJ1-3; abundance: .; CDR3aa: CASSAVGDTIYF; CDR3nt: TGTGCCAGCAGCGCCGTAGGAGACACCATATATTTT
v_gene: TRBV29-1; d_gene: .; j_gene: TRBJ1-3; abundance: .; CDR3aa: CSANRILARVESSGNTIYF; CDR3nt: TGCAGCGCTAATAGGATCCTCGCCCGCGTGGAGAGCTCTGGAAACACCATATATTTT
v_gene: TRBV11-3; d_gene: .; j_gene: TRBJ1-1; abundance: .; CDR3aa: CASSLGATEAFF; CDR3nt: TGTGCCAGCAGCTTAGGGGCCACTGAAGCTTTCTTT
v_gene: TRBV3-1/TRBV3-2; d_gene: TRBD1; j_gene: TRBJ2-7; abundance: .; CDR3aa: CASSRWTGFGYEQYF; CDR3nt: TGTGCCAGCAGCCGTTGGACAGGCTTTGGCTACGAGCAGTACTTC
v_gene: TRBV19; d_gene: TRBD2; j_gene: TRBJ2-1; abundance: .; CDR3aa: CASSVTSGTNNEQFF; CDR3nt: TGTGCCAGTAGTGTAACTAGCGGTACAAACAATGAGCAGTTCTTC
v_gene: TRBV13; d_gene: TRBD1; j_gene: TRBJ2-2; abundance: once; CDR3aa: CASSSLRQGANTGELFF; CDR3nt: TGTGCCAGCAGCTCCCTACGACAGGGGGCGAACACCGGGGAGCTGTTTTTT
v_gene: TRBV19; d_gene: .; j_gene: TRBJ1-1; abundance: .; CDR3aa: CASSFRNTEAFF; CDR3nt: TGTGCCAGTAGTTTTCGGAACACTGAAGCTTTCTTT
v_gene: TRBV3-1/TRBV3-2; d_gene: TRBD2; j_gene: TRBJ2-1; abundance: .; CDR3aa: CASSSKGRVTYNEQFF; CDR3nt: TGTGCCAGCAGCAGTAAAGGGAGGGTAACCTACAATGAGCAGTTCTTC
v_gene: TRBV6-4; d_gene: TRBD1; j_gene: TRBJ1-2; abundance: .; CDR3aa: CASSPRQGTAYGYTF; CDR3nt: TGTGCCAGCAGTCCTAGACAGGGGACTGCCTATGGCTACACCTTC
v_gene: TRBV4-1; d_gene: .; j_gene: TRBJ2-5; abundance: .; CDR3aa: CASSHGLPLQETQYF; CDR3nt: TGCGCCAGCAGCCATGGACTGCCTCTTCAAGAGACCCAGTACTTC
v_gene: TRBV5-1; d_gene: .; j_gene: TRBJ2-5; abundance: .; CDR3aa: CASSLRPGETQYF; CDR3nt: TGCGCCAGCAGCTTGCGGCCAGGAGAGACCCAGTACTTC
v_gene: TRBV13; d_gene: .; j_gene: TRBJ1-1; abundance: .; CDR3aa: CASSLAGVNTEAFF; CDR3nt: TGTGCCAGCAGCTTAGCAGGGGTCAACACTGAAGCTTTCTTT
v_gene: TRBV30; d_gene: TRBD1; j_gene: TRBJ1-1; abundance: few; CDR3aa: CAWSVGTVSITEAFF; CDR3nt: TGTGCCTGGAGTGTAGGGACAGTTAGCATCACTGAAGCTTTCTTT
v_gene: TRBV6-5; d_gene: TRBD1; j_gene: TRBJ1-5; abundance: .; CDR3aa: CASKRQGASNQPQHF; CDR3nt: TGTGCCAGCAAAAGACAGGGGGCGAGCAATCAGCCCCAGCATTTT
v_gene: TRBV7-9; d_gene: .; j_gene: TRBJ1-4; abundance: .; CDR3aa: CASSLAGGYDSNEKLFF; CDR3nt: TGTGCCAGCAGCTTAGCGGGAGGATACGACTCCAATGAAAAACTGTTTTTT
v_gene: TRBV9; d_gene: .; j_gene: TRBJ2-1; abundance: once; CDR3aa: CASSPSTGSSYNEQFF; CDR3nt: TGTGCCAGCAGCCCCTCGACAGGCAGCTCCTACAATGAGCAGTTCTTC
v_gene: TRBV14; d_gene: .; j_gene: TRBJ2-6; abundance: .; CDR3aa: CASSQEGLLLTF; CDR3nt: TGTGCCAGCAGCCAAGAGGGCCTACTCCTGACTTTC
v_gene: TRBV5-1; d_gene: TRBD2; j_gene: TRBJ2-2; abundance: .; CDR3aa: CASSSGSGGATGELFF; CDR3nt: TGCGCCAGCAGCAGCGGGAGCGGGGGGGCCACCGGGGAGCTGTTTTTT
v_gene: TRBV2; d_gene: .; j_gene: TRBJ1-6; abundance: .; CDR3aa: CASSVVRANNSPLHF; CDR3nt: TGTGCCAGCAGTGTGGTCAGGGCAAATAATTCACCCCTCCACTTT
v_gene: TRBV9; d_gene: TRBD1; j_gene: TRBJ1-6; abundance: .; CDR3aa: CASSPGQGAYNSPLHF; CDR3nt: TGTGCCAGCAGCCCAGGACAGGGAGCCTATAATTCACCCCTCCACTTT
v_gene: TRBV15; d_gene: TRBD1; j_gene: TRBJ2-6; abundance: .; CDR3aa: CATSWTGGAGANVLTF; CDR3nt: TGTGCCACCAGCTGGACAGGGGGCGCTGGGGCCAACGTCCTGACTTTC